Sequencing of this TCR beta chain was carried out in a study of CD4 T cells in relation to SARS-CoV-2 and coronaviruses. At the level of the study: Crossreactive spike epitopes shared across donors were mapped to their HLA restriction. General study findings and limits: This crossreactivity analysis covered spike protein alone, no other viral proteins.

Here immunoSEQ multiplex PCR was the method, and the copy in TCRdb shows in-frame clones only, minus some. The sample yields more than 20,000 clones, about 60% seen once. J gave up 5 bases and V 4 bases, and 7 bases lay outside the gene matches. Germline CDR1 is SGHNT and CDR2 is YYREEE (reference sequence). There are 14 residues in the CDR3. CD4+ T cells from unexposed donors were obtained before the COVID-19 pandemic (2011-2018). Isolation of CD4+ T cells took place after less than twelve days in culture. Remarks on this clone: Its antigen is unknown.

The sequenced sample was CD4+ T cells from PBMCs, cultured in vitro. This sequence originates from a human donor in good health. The chain uses TRBV5-4 and TRBJ2-7; 9 nucleotides align to TRBD1. CDR3 DNA sequence: TGTGCCAGCAGCGCCCGGGACAGGGTCCACGAGCAGTACTTC. This codes for CASSARDRVHEQYF.